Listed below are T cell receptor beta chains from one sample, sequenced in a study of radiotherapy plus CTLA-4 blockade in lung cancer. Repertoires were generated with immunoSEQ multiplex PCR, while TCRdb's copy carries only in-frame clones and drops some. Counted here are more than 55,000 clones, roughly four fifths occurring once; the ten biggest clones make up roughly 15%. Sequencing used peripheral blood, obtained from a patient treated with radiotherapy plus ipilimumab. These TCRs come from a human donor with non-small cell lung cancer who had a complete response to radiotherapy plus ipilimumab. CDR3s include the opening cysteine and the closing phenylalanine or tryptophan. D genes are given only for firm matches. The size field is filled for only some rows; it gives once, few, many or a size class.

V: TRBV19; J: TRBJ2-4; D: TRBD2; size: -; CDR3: CASSIPSGTIQYF; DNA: TGTGCCAGTAGTATCCCAAGCGGGACCATTCAGTACTTC
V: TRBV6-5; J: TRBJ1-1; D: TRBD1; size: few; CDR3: CASTTGVNTEAFF; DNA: TGTGCCAGCACGACAGGGGTGAACACTGAAGCTTTCTTT
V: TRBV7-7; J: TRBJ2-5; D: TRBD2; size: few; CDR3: CASSLGVAGVGETQYF; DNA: TGTGCTAGCAGCTTAGGGGTAGCGGGAGTTGGTGAGACCCAGTACTTC
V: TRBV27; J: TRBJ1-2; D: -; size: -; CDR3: CASSSNPWSGYTF; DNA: TGTGCCAGCAGTTCGAACCCTTGGAGTGGCTACACCTTC
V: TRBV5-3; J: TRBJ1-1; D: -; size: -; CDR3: CARKGWGGIDTEAFF; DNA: TGTGCCAGAAAAGGGTGGGGGGGCATCGACACTGAAGCTTTCTTT
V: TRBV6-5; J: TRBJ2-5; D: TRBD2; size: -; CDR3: CASSKLAGGRETQYF; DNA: TGTGCCAGCAGCAAACTAGCGGGAGGACGGGAGACCCAGTACTTC
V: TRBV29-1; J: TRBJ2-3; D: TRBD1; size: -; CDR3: CSVTLDRDGTDTQYF; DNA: TGCAGCGTTACCCTGGACAGGGATGGAACAGATACGCAGTATTTT
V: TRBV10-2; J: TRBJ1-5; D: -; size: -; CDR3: CASSEGSANQPQHF; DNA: TGCGCCAGCAGTGAGGGGAGTGCCAATCAGCCCCAGCATTTT
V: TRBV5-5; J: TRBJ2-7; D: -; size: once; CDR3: CASSLAGVTYEQYF; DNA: TGTGCCAGCAGCTTGGCGGGGGTGACCTACGAGCAGTACTTC
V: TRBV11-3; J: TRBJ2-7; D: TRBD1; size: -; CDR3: CASSLVQRTGGAQQYF; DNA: TGTGCCAGCAGCTTAGTACAGCGAACAGGGGGCGCTCAGCAGTACTTC
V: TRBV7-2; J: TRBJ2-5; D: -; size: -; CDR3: CASSPGLQETQYF; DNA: TGTGCCAGCAGCCCGGGTCTCCAAGAGACCCAGTACTTC
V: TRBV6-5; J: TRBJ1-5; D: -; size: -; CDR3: CASSLDSGGQPQHF; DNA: TGTGCCAGCAGCTTAGACAGCGGGGGTCAGCCCCAGCACTTT
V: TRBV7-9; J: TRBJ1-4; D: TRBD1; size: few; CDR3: CASSFGDREYEKLFF; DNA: TGTGCCAGCAGCTTTGGGGACAGGGAATATGAAAAACTGTTTTTT
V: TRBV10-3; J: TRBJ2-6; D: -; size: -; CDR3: CAISESRGGSGANVLTF; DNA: TGTGCCATCAGTGAGTCAAGGGGTGGCTCTGGGGCCAACGTCCTGACTTTC
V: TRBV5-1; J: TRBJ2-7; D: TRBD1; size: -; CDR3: CATTPGTGYNEQYF; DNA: TGCGCCACCACGCCCGGGACAGGTTATAACGAGCAGTACTTC
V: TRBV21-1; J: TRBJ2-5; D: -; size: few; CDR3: CASSKERPSGQETQYF; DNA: TGTGCCAGCAGCAAAGAGAGGCCTAGCGGGCAAGAGACCCAGTACTTC
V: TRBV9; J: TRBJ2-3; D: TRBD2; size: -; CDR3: CASSERGSTDTQYF; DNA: TGTGCCAGCAGCGAGCGGGGATCCACAGATACGCAGTATTTT
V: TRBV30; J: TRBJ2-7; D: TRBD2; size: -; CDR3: CACAGLLSSYEQYF; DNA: TGTGCCTGCGCGGGACTACTGAGCTCCTACGAGCAGTACTTC
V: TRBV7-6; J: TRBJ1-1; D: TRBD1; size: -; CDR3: CASSTPGTGRTEAFF; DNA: TGTGCCAGCAGCACCCCAGGGACAGGGCGGACTGAAGCTTTCTTT
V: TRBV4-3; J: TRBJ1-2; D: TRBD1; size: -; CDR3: CASSQGTDLQGLYNYGYTF; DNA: TGCGCCAGCAGCCAAGGTACCGATCTACAGGGGTTGTATAACTATGGCTACACCTTC
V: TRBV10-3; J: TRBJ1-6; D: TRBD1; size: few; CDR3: CAISESQGESPLHF; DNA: TGTGCCATCAGTGAGTCGCAGGGGGAATCCCCCCTCCACTTT
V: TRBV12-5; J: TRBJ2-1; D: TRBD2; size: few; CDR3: CASETSGRINEQFF; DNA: TGTGCTAGTGAAACTAGCGGGAGGATAAATGAGCAGTTCTTC
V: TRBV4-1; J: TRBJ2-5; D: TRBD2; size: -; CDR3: CASSPGLAGGETQYF; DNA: TGCGCCAGCAGCCCTGGACTAGCGGGAGGGGAGACCCAGTACTTC
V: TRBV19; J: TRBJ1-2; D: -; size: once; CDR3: CASRPWTDGGGYTF; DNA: TGTGCCAGTAGGCCGTGGACGGACGGGGGTGGCTACACCTTC
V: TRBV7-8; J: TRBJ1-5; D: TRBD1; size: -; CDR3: CASSSLGGPGSDNQPQHF; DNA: TGTGCCAGCAGCTCCCTAGGGGGCCCGGGGAGCGACAATCAGCCCCAGCATTTT
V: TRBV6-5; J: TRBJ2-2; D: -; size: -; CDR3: CASSFRVSRPGELFF; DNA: TGTGCCAGCAGTTTCAGGGTTTCTCGGCCCGGGGAGCTGTTTTTT
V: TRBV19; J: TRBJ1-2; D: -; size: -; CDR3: CASTLIGEGGYGYTF; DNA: TGTGCCAGTACCCTAATAGGGGAAGGTGGCTATGGCTACACCTTC
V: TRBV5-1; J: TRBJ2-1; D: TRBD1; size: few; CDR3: CASSSQGSNEQFF; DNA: TGCGCCAGCAGCTCACAGGGGTCCAATGAGCAGTTCTTC
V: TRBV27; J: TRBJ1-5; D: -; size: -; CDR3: CASSLSGGPQHF; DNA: TGTGCCAGCAGTTTATCAGGGGGGCCCCAGCATTTT
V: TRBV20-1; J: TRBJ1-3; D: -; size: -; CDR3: CSAPSGNTIYF; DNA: TGCAGTGCTCCGTCTGGAAACACCATATATTTT
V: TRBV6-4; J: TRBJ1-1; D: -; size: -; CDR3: CASSVQGGTEAFF; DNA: TGTGCCAGCAGTGTTCAGGGAGGCACTGAAGCTTTCTTT
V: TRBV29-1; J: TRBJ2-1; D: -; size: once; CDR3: CSVSPGGEQFF; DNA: TGCAGCGTCTCCCCCGGGGGTGAGCAGTTCTTC
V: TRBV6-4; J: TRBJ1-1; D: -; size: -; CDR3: CASSDSYPTRNTEAFF; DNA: TGTGCCAGCAGTGACTCGTACCCCACCAGGAACACTGAAGCTTTCTTT
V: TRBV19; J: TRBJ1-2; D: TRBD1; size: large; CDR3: CASSIDRGQGYTF; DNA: TGTGCCAGTAGTATAGACAGGGGGCAAGGCTACACCTTC
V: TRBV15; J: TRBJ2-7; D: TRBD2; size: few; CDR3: CATSRVAGAYEQYF; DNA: TGTGCCACCAGCAGAGTTGCGGGGGCCTACGAGCAGTACTTC
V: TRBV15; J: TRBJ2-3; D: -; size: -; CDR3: CATSRDRSASQRTDTQYF; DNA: TGTGCCACCAGCAGAGATCGGTCGGCTAGCCAACGCACAGATACGCAGTATTTT
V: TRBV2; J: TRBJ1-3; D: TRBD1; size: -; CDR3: CASSRQGAGNTIYF; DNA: TGTGCCAGCAGCCGACAGGGGGCTGGAAACACCATATATTTT
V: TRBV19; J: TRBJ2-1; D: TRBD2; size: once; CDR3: CASSISLAGGRNEQFF; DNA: TGTGCCAGTAGTATAAGCCTAGCGGGGGGGCGCAATGAGCAGTTCTTC
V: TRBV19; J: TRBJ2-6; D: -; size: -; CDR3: CASMRTGGANVLTF; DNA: TGTGCCAGTATGCGGACTGGTGGGGCCAACGTCCTGACTTTC
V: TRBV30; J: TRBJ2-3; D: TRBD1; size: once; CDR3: CAWTKTGGIDTQYF; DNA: TGTGCCTGGACTAAAACAGGGGGCATAGATACGCAGTATTTT
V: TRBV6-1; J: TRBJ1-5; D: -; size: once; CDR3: CASSTTGDNQPQHF; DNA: TGTGCCAGCAGTACGACAGGCGACAATCAGCCCCAGCATTTT
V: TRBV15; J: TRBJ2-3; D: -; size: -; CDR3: CATSSDGSSVDTQYF; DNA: TGTGCCACCAGCAGCGACGGGAGTTCGGTAGATACGCAGTATTTT
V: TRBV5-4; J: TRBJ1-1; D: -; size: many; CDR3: CASSLGWGRDTEAFF; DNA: TGTGCCAGCAGCTTGGGTTGGGGGCGGGACACTGAAGCTTTCTTT
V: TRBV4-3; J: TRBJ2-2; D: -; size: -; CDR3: CASSQDRTGELFF; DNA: TGCGCCAGCAGCCAAGATCGGACCGGGGAGCTGTTTTTT
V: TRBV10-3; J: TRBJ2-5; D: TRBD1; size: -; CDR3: CATGQGPLQETQYF; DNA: TGTGCCACAGGACAGGGACCACTCCAAGAGACCCAGTACTTC
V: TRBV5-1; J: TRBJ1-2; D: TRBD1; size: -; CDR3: CASSLGTGDAYGYTF; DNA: TGCGCCAGCAGCCTCGGGACAGGGGATGCGTATGGCTACACCTTC
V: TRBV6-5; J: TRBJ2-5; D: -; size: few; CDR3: CASRLGETQYF; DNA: TGTGCCAGCAGGCTCGGAGAGACCCAGTACTTC
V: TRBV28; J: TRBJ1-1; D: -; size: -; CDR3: CASSLSRGRDTEAFF; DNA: TGTGCCAGCAGTTTATCCAGGGGCAGGGACACTGAAGCTTTCTTT
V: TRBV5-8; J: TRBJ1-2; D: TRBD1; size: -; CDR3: CASSMDRGIDGYTF; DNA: TGTGCCAGCAGCATGGACAGGGGGATTGATGGCTACACCTTC
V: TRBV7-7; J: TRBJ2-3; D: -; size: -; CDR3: CASSPGTRADTQYF; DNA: TGTGCTAGCAGCCCAGGTACTAGAGCAGATACGCAGTATTTT